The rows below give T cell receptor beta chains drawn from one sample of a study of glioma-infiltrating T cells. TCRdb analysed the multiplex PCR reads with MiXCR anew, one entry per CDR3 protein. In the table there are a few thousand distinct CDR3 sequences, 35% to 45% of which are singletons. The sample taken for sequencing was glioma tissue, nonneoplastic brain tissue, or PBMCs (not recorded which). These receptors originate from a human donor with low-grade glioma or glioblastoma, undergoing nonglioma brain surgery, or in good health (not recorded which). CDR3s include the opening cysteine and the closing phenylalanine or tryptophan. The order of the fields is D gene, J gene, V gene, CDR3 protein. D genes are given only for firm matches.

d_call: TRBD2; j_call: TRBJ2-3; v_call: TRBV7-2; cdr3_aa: CASSSPTSGGASSGDTQYF
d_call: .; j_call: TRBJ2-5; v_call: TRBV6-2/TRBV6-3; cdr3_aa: CASSSAAAGDKETQYF
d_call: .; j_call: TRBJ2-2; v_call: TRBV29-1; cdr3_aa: CSAGNTGELFF
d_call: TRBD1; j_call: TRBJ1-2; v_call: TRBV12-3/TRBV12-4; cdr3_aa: CASSRTGTLFSYGYTF
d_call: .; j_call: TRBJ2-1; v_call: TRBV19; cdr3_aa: CASSPGSNNEQFF
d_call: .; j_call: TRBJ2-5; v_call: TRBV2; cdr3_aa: CASSLSTETQYF
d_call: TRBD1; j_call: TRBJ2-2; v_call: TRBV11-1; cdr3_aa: CASSRDRDTGELFF
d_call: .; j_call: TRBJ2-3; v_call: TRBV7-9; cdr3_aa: CASSSAFSTDTQYF
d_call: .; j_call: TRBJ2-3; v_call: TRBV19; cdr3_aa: CASNGGYKGTDTQYF
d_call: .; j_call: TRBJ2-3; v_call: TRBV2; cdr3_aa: CASSLTDTQYF
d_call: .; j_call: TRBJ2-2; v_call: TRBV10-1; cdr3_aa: CASSGRDGELFF
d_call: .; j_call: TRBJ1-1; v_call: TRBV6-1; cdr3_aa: CASSYNGENTEAFF
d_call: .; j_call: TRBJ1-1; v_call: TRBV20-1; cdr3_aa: CSVSREDFTEAFF
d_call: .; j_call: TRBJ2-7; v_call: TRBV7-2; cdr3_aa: CASSLLDYATYEQYF